Below are 3 T cell receptor beta chains sequenced from a single sample in a study of cytomegalovirus exposure and HLA in healthy donors. It was with 60 Vbeta and 13 Jbeta primers that the PCR ran. Method: immunoSEQ multiplex PCR; TCRdb's copy keeps in-frame clones and lacks some. The data contain 130,000 to 150,000 clones, just under 85% of them singletons. Sequencing was carried out using PBMCs. The receptors originated from an older woman in good health and CMV-seropositive.

The chain combines TRBV7-9 with TRBJ2-6, with TRBD1 as a possible D gene (5 bases). CDR1 is SEHNR, CDR2 FQNEAQ, per germline (reference sequence). The CDR3 covers 18 residues. Trimming shortened V by 4 bases and J by 0 bases, and 16 bases separated the two germline ends. This CDR3 is CASSSLGQPISGANVLTF. The CDR3 coding sequence is TGTGCCAGCAGCTCCCTTGGACAACCAATCTCTGGGGCCAACGTCCTGACTTTC.

This clone was observed a handful of times. CDR3 in amino acids: CASKVAVTYEQYF. DNA of the CDR3: TGTGCCAGCAAAGTGGCAGTTACCTACGAGCAGTACTTC. The chain uses TRBV6-1 and TRBJ2-7, with unresolved D. The CDR3 has 13 residues. Germline V gene sequence: CDR1 MNHNS, CDR2 SASEGT. V was pared by 7 bases and J by 2 bases, with 12 bases between.

The V gene is TRBV11-3, the J gene TRBJ2-5; no firm D call. V lost 5 bases and J lost 0, with 4 bases in between. The CDR3 length is 12 residues. CDR1 and CDR2 from the germline V gene are SGHNT and YENEEA. CDR3 DNA sequence: TGTGCCAGCAGCCCCTACCAAGAGACCCAGTACTTC. Its translation is CASSPYQETQYF.